This T cell receptor beta chain was sequenced during a study of response to subunit inactivated influenza vaccine. Turning to this clonotype: The antigen is not known.

General study points: Authors suggested each seasonal influenza vaccination recruits few new T cells.

TCRdb independently ran MiXCR on the RT-PCR reads; one entry per CDR3 protein. The sample lists some 500,000 distinct CDR3 sequences, around 25% occurring once. CDR3 size: 16 residues. The V and J ends lost 3 bases and 3 bases, in that order; junction bases with no gene match: 6. Germline V gives CDR1 KGHDR, CDR2 SFDVKD. The material was CD4+ T cells sorted from PBMCs, obtained more than 4 days after vaccination. The chain is built from TRBV24-1 and TRBJ2-5; 10 positions agree with TRBD1. The receptor was derived from a man between 50 and 59 years old who received an inactivated influenza vaccine. CDR3 loop: CATSDAGTGAEETQYF. In DNA, the CDR3 is TGTGCCACCAGTGATGCCGGGACAGGGGCGGAAGAGACCCAGTACTTC.